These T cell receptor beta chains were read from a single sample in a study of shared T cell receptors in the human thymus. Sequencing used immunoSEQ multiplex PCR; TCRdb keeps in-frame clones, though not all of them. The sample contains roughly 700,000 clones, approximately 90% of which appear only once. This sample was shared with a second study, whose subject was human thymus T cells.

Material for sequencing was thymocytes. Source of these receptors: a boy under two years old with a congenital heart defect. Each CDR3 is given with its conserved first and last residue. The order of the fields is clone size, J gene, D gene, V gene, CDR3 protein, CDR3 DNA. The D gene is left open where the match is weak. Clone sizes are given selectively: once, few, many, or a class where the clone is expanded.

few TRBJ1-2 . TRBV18 CASSPAQPNYGYTF TGTGCCAGCTCACCCGCACAGCCTAACTATGGCTACACCTTC
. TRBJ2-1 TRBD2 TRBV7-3 CASSLGEAGVIPYNEQFF TGTGCCAGCAGCTTGGGAGAAGCGGGAGTAATTCCCTACAATGAGCAGTTCTTC
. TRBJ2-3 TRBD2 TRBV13 CASSSSLAGGPPTTDTQYF TGTGCCAGCAGCTCCAGTCTAGCGGGAGGACCCCCTACCACAGATACGCAGTATTTT
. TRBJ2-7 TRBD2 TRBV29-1 CSAAGLAAPYEQYF TGCAGCGCGGCAGGACTAGCGGCGCCCTACGAGCAGTACTTC
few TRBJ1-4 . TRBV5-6 CASSLASGIDEKLFF TGTGCCAGCAGCTTAGCATCCGGGATAGATGAAAAACTGTTTTTT
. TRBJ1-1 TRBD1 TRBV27 CASSPSMDRDTEAFF TGTGCCAGCAGTCCTTCTATGGACAGGGACACTGAAGCTTTCTTT
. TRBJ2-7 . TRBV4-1 CASSQDRGSSYEQYF TGCGCCAGCAGCCAAGATCGAGGGAGCTCCTACGAGCAGTACTTC
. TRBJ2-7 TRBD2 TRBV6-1 CASTVTSGRDYEQYF TGTGCCAGCACCGTGACTAGCGGGAGAGATTACGAGCAGTACTTC
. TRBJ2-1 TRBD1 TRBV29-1 CSAPQGTYNEQFF TGCAGCGCCCCACAGGGGACCTACAATGAGCAGTTCTTC
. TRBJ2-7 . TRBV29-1 CSVEAEASYEQYF TGCAGCGTTGAAGCGGAGGCTTCCTACGAGCAGTACTTC
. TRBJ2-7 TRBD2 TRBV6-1 CASNRLAGAYEQYF TGTGCCAGCAATAGACTAGCGGGGGCCTACGAGCAGTACTTC
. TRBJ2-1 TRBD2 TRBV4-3 CASSQDSGRFDEQFF TGCGCCAGCAGCCAAGATAGCGGGAGGTTCGATGAGCAGTTCTTC
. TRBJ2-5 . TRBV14 CASSQSGGSRGETQYF TGTGCCAGCAGCCAATCTGGGGGGAGTAGAGGGGAGACCCAGTACTTC
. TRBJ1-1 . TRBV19 CASSIQTGNTEAFF TGTGCCAGTAGTATCCAGACAGGGAACACTGAAGCTTTCTTT
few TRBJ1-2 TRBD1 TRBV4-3 CASSRRQGASPFYGYTF TGCGCCAGCAGCCGACGACAGGGGGCTTCCCCCTTCTATGGCTACACCTTC
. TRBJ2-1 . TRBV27 CASRIGPLNEQFF TGTGCCAGCAGGATTGGCCCCCTGAATGAGCAGTTCTTC
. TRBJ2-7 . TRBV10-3 CAISDGSYEQYF TGTGCCATCAGTGACGGGTCTTACGAGCAGTACTTC
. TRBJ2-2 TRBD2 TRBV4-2 CASKQAGGDTGELFF TGTGCCAGCAAGCAAGCGGGAGGTGACACCGGGGAGCTGTTTTTT
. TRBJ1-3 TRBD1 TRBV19 CASSKEDRGPGNTIYF TGTGCCAGTAGTAAGGAGGACAGGGGGCCTGGAAACACCATATATTTT
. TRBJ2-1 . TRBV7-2 CASSPRRREQFF TGTGCCAGCAGCCCTAGACGGAGGGAACAGTTCTTC
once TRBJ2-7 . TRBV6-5 CASSYRRLKRGYEQYF TGTGCCAGCAGTTACAGGCGACTGAAAAGGGGTTACGAGCAGTACTTC
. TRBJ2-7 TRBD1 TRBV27 CASAGRGHLEQYF TGTGCCAGCGCGGGCAGGGGGCATCTCGAGCAGTACTTC